The subject of this entry is one T cell receptor beta chain. The entry originates in a study of cytomegalovirus exposure and HLA in healthy donors. Use of 60 Vbeta and 13 Jbeta primers characterized the PCR. Generated by immunoSEQ multiplex PCR, the TCRdb table keeps only in-frame clones and is missing some. The sample carries about 130,000 clones, about 74% recorded once. Per germline, CDR1 GTSNPN and CDR2 SVGIG (reference sequence). The CDR3 totals 11 residues. V shed 2 bases, J shed 8 bases, and the junction held 2 bases outside the gene matches. This TCR was recovered from a man aged 35 to 55 in good health and CMV-seronegative. The chain couples TRBV30 to TRBJ1-2; 7 bases match TRBD1. Material: PBMCs. CDR3 region: CAWSQGGGYTF. The DNA of the CDR3 is TGTGCCTGGAGTCAGGGGGGAGGCTACACCTTC.